These 18 T cell receptor beta chains were sequenced from one sample in a study of CD8 T cells in Susac syndrome (dated by TCRdb to between 2018 and 2021). Receptors were amplified or captured by the immunoSEQ multiplex PCR assay. RNA was extracted with the RNeasy kit and about 0.5 to 1 ug was reverse transcribed using random hexamers. The public reads were run again by TCRdb, first through fastp at Q25 and then through MiXCR, and only productive beta chains were kept. Merged by CDR3 protein, the rows form single entries marked with the most common genes and DNA. The sample table contains nearly 70,000 distinct CDR3 sequences; only one count was recorded for 95% of them. About 0.26% of the sample rests with the top ten. The material sequenced was CD8+ T cells from PBMCs. Every receptor here comes from a human donor in good health.

V is TRBV4-1 and J is TRBJ1-1; D is unresolved. Trimming left V 3 bases short and J 2 bases short, with 16 bases between. The V gene's germline CDR1 is MGHRA and CDR2 YSYEKL. There are 16 residues in the CDR3. CDR3 coding DNA: TGCGCCAGCAGCCAGGCCGGGTTCGAGGGCAACACTGAAGCTTTCTTT. Protein: CASSQAGFEGNTEAFF.

This clonotype appeared a single time. The V call is TRBV2, the J call TRBJ2-2; 9 nucleotides agree with TRBD2. Germline V gene lookup returns CDR1 SNHLY and CDR2 FYNNEI. CDR3 length equals 16 residues. V was clipped by 6 bases and J by 1 base; unmatched bases: 6. The CDR3 DNA reads as TGTGCCAGCAGCGACGTAGCGGGGGTGAACACCGGGGAGCTGTTTTTT. Translation gives CASSDVAGVNTGELFF.

The chain combines TRBV6-4 with TRBJ2-6; 9 bases are shared with TRBD2. V lost 3 bases and J lost 0; bases outside the gene matches: 0. CDR1 MRHNA and CDR2 SNTAGT come from the germline V gene. CDR3 length: 16 amino acids. The CDR3 DNA sequence: TGTGCCAGCAGTGAGCGGGGGGGCTCTGGGGCCAACGTCCTGACTTTC. The encoded protein is CASSERGGSGANVLTF.

The CDR3 sequence: CASTIGPDNEQFF. CDR3 sequence (DNA): TGTGCCAGCACTATCGGGCCAGACAATGAGCAGTTCTTC. This chain joins TRBV16 and TRBJ2-1; D call uncertain. V shed 7 bases and J shed 5 bases, with 12 bases lying between them. The CDR3 is 13 residues long. Germline V gene lookup returns CDR1 KGHSY and CDR2 FQNENV.

This sequence joins TRBV7-9 and TRBJ1-5; D gene unclear. The CDR3 has 15 residues. Trimming removed 5 bases from V and 4 bases from J, with 15 bases in between. CDR1 is SEHNR, CDR2 FQNEAQ, per germline (reference sequence). The CDR3 here is CASSPRRSGNQPQHF. The DNA for the CDR3 is TGTGCCAGCAGCCCTCGAAGGAGCGGGAATCAGCCCCAGCATTTT.

The chain uses TRBV5-4 and TRBJ2-3, with 7 positions matching TRBD1. The germline CDR1 and CDR2 sequences are SGHNT and YYREEE (reference sequence). CDR3 length: 17 residues. Unmatched junction bases numbered 7, after V lost 0 bases and J lost 0 bases. The CDR3, as DNA: TGTGCCAGCAGCTTGGTCCCCACAGGGGTTAGCACAGATACGCAGTATTTT. Its protein is CASSLVPTGVSTDTQYF. The full variable domain, with the rest looked up from reference TRBV5-4 and TRBJ2-3, is ETGVTQSPTHLIKTRGQQVTLRCSSQSGHNTVSWYQQALGQGPQFIFQYYREEENGRGNFPPRFSGLQFPNYSSELNVNALELDDSALYLCASSLVPTGVSTDTQYFGPGTRLTVL.

A note on this clonotype: An end of the junction does not agree with germline; a read error may underlie this. The rearrangement uses TRBV7-7 and TRBJ2-7; 8 nucleotides line up with TRBD2. The CDR3 spans 15 residues. Germline-derived CDR1 and CDR2 are SSHAT and FNYEAQ (reference sequence). CDR3 amino acids: CASSPRAGGTRVQYF. CDR3 nucleotides: TGTGCTAGCAGCCCTAGGGCGGGGGGCACACGGGTGCAGTACTTC.

The chain joins TRBV14 to TRBJ2-1, with D perhaps TRBD1 (7 bases). Deletions cut 10 bases from V and 8 bases from J, with 21 bases between. Germline CDR1 reads SGHDN; CDR2 reads FVKESK. This CDR3 region has 14 residues. In nucleotides, the CDR3 is TGTGCCACGGGACTTCTAACAGGGGTCGATGAGCAGTTCTTC. The encoded protein is CATGLLTGVDEQFF.

J is TRBJ2-2 and V is TRBV25-1; D remains ambiguous. Trimming removed 3 bases from V and 4 bases from J, with 12 bases in between. Germline V gene data show CDR1 as MGHDK and CDR2 as SYGVNS. The CDR3 covers 15 residues. As DNA, the CDR3 is TGTGCCAGCAGTGATCTCGGGTCTACCACCGGGGAGCTGTTTTTT. Translating it yields CASSDLGSTTGELFF.

The chain carries TRBV20-1 and TRBJ2-1; D tentatively reads TRBD1 or TRBD2 (6 bases each). CDR1 is DFQATT, CDR2 SNEGSKA, per germline (reference sequence). The length of the CDR3 is 15 residues. Trimming pared 3 bases from V and 6 bases from J, leaving 18 bases between. The CDR3 nucleotides are TGCAGTGCTAGGATGGGGGCACTAGCCTCCAATGAGCAGTTCTTC. Translating gives CSARMGALASNEQFF.

V and J are TRBV16 and TRBJ2-3; D may be TRBD2 (6 bases). The CDR3 consists of 13 residues. Germline CDR1 is KGHSY and CDR2 is FQNENV. The V end lost 3 bases, the J end lost 2 bases, and 6 bases lay between the germline ends. CDR3 sequence (DNA): TGTGCCAGCAGCCAGGACTACACAGATACGCAGTATTTT. It codes for CASSQDYTDTQYF.

V and J are TRBV7-9 and TRBJ2-5, with a possible D match to TRBD1 (5 bases). V shed 4 bases and J shed 5 bases, with 14 bases lying between them. The V gene's germline CDR1 is SEHNR and CDR2 FQNEAQ (reference sequence). This CDR3 contains 14 residues. CDR3 sequence (DNA): TGTGCCAGCAGCTCCCCCGTCCCAGGGGAGACCCAGTACTTC. This encodes CASSSPVPGETQYF.

The chain has TRBV20-1 and TRBJ2-3, with D hard to call. Germline-derived CDR1 and CDR2 are DFQATT and SNEGSKA (reference sequence). The CDR3 extends over 11 amino acids. Trimming shortened V by 4 bases and J by 5 bases, and 7 bases separated the two germline ends. As DNA, the CDR3 is TGCAGTGCTAATTCCGTAGATACGCAGTATTTT. This sequence encodes CSANSVDTQYF.

This rearrangement joins TRBV25-1 to TRBJ1-1, with 7 bases fitting TRBD1. V dropped 3 bases and J dropped 1; count of bases not matched to a gene: 5. Looked up from germline, CDR1 is MGHDK and CDR2 is SYGVNS. This CDR3 spans 15 amino acids. CDR3 DNA: TGTGCCAGCAGTGAGGGCGGACAGGAGAACACTGAAGCTTTCTTT. It yields the protein CASSEGGQENTEAFF.

V and J are TRBV13 and TRBJ2-1; 9 nucleotides match TRBD2. The CDR3 totals 16 residues. The germline V gene encodes CDR1 PRHDT and CDR2 FYEKMQ (reference sequence). Trimming at V came to 4 bases and at J to 0 bases, leaving 4 bases not matched to a gene. The DNA of the CDR3 is TGTGCCAGCAGCTCTGCGGGGGGGACCTCCTACAATGAGCAGTTCTTC. Protein sequence: CASSSAGGTSYNEQFF.

The chain links TRBV28 to TRBJ1-2; tentatively, D is TRBD1 (5 bases). The CDR3 extends over 15 amino acids. In germline, CDR1 is MDHEN, CDR2 SYDVKM. V dropped 1 base and J dropped 7 bases, with 16 bases sitting between them. The CDR3: CASSLLKEGPLGYTF. CDR3 coding DNA: TGTGCCAGCAGTTTATTGAAGGAGGGGCCCCTTGGCTACACCTTC.

The chain has TRBV13 and TRBJ1-4, with D possibly being TRBD1 (6 bases). Deletions cut 5 bases from V and 8 bases from J, with 15 bases between. The CDR3 has 14 amino acids. CDR1 and CDR2 (germline): PRHDT, FYEKMQ (reference sequence). This CDR3 reads CASSPGRGKEKLFF. As DNA, the CDR3 is TGTGCCAGCAGCCCCGGAAGGGGGAAGGAAAAACTGTTTTTT.

The chain links TRBV30 to TRBJ2-5; D perhaps matches TRBD1 (6 bases). V lost 5 bases and J 0 bases, leaving 16 bases between the germline ends. Germline CDR1 is GTSNPN and CDR2 is SVGIG (reference sequence). This CDR3 has 15 amino acids. The DNA for the CDR3 is TGTGCCTGGGAAAGGGGGAACCCGTACCAAGAGACCCAGTACTTC. This gives the protein CAWERGNPYQETQYF. Full variable domain (outside the CDR3, taken from reference TRBV30 and TRBJ2-5): SQTIHQWPATLVQPVGSPLSLECTVEGTSNPNLYWYRQAAGRGLQLLFYSVGIGQISSEVPQNLSASRPQDRQFILSSKKLLLSDSGFYLCAWERGNPYQETQYFGPGTRLLVL.